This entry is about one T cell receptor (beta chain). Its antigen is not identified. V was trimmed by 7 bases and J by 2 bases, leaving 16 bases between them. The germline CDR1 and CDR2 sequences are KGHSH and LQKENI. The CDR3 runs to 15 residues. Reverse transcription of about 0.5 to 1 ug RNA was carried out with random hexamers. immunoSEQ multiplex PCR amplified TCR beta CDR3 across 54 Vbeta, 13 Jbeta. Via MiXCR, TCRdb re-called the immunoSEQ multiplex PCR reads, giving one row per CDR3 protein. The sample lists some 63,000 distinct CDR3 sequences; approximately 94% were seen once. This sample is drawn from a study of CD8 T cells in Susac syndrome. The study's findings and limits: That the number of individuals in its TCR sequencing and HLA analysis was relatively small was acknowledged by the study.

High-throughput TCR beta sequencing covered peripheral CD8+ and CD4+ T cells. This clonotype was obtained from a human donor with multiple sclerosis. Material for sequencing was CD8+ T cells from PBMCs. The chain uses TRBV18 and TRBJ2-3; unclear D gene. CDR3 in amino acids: CASYTSSDVTDTQYF. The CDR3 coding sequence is TGTGCCAGCTACACGTCGTCGGACGTCACAGATACGCAGTATTTT.